A single T cell receptor (beta chain) is shown here with its context. No antigen is known for it. This CDR3 has 15 residues. V lost 5 bases to trimming and J lost 1 base, with 13 bases between them. Germline CDR1 is SGHVS and CDR2 is FNYEAQ. Making TCR cDNA involved 5'RACE template switching, which added UMIs and a universal primer site. TCRdb redid the calling of the 5' RACE reads with MiXCR, one entry per CDR3 protein. The data show almost 600,000 distinct CDR3 sequences, approximately 15% seen once. These data come from a study of T cells after yellow fever vaccination. Findings and caveats of the study: The secondary T-cell response peaked on day 5, not day 15, but was weaker.

The receptor's source is a man aged 30 to 45 who received the YFV17D yellow fever vaccine. The chain couples TRBV7-6 to TRBJ2-3; weak D call: TRBD2 (5 bases). The sequenced sample was PBMCs, obtained on the day of the yellow fever booster vaccination. The CDR3 spells CASSPRWGGTDTQYF. DNA for the CDR3: TGTGCCAGCAGCCCGCGTTGGGGAGGCACAGATACGCAGTATTTT.